This T cell receptor beta chain was identified during a study of blood T cell repertoires in COVID-19. Study information: The United States, Italy and Spain provided the acute and convalescent COVID-19 samples.

Measured with immunoSEQ multiplex PCR; TCRdb has only the in-frame clones, and not every one. The table lists 100,000 to 150,000 clones, nearly 90% of them singletons. Germline V gives CDR1 LGHNA, CDR2 YSLEER. This CDR3 has 14 amino acids. V was cut by 4 bases and J by 5 bases, with 12 bases left in between. Sequenced material: peripheral blood. The rearrangement uses TRBV4-3 and TRBJ2-1; no clear D. The sequence came from a woman aged 80 or over with acute or convalescent COVID-19. The CDR3 DNA follows: TGCGCCAGCAGCCGTACAGTTACCAACAATGAGCAGTTCTTC. Translation: CASSRTVTNNEQFF.